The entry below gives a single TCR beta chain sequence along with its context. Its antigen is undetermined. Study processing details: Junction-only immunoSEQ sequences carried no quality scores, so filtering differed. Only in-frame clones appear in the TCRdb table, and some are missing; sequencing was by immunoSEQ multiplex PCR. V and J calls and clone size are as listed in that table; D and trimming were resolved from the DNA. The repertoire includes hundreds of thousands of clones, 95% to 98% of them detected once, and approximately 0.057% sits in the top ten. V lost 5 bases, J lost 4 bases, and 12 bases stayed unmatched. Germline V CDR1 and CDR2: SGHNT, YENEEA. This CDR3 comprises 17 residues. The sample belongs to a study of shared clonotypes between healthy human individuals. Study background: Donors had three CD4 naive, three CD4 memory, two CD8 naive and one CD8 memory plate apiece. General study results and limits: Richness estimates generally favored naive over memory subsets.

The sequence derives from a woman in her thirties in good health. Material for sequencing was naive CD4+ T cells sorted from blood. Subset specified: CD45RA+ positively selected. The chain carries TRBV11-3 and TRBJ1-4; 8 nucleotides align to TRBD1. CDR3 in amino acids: CASSENRGRPGNEKLFF. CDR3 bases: TGTGCCAGCAGCGAAAACAGGGGGAGGCCAGGTAATGAAAAACTGTTTTTT.